This T cell receptor (beta chain) was sequenced during a study of identical twins. A template switching step contributed a universal primer site, while unique molecular identifiers were present in the cDNA. TCRdb called the 5' RACE reads again in MiXCR, with one record for every CDR3 protein. The repertoire holds hundreds of thousands of distinct CDR3 sequences, with 18% as singletons. This CDR3 has 14 residues. The junction had 7 bases not matched to a gene; V was cut back by 4 bases and J by 3 bases. Germline V gene lookup returns CDR1 DFQATT and CDR2 SNEGSKA (reference sequence). The sample was also linked to a second study, of T cells expressing NK-cell markers. That study reports: No clear determination of HCMV specificity was made for expanded NKG2C+ T cell clones.

J is TRBJ2-3 and V is TRBV20-1; TRBD2 aligns across 7 bases. This TCR was recovered from a woman between 18 and 30 years old in good health. Material: PBMCs. The CDR3 loop is CSATKSGKTDTQYF. Here the CDR3 DNA reads TGCAGTGCTACAAAAAGCGGGAAGACAGATACGCAGTATTTT.